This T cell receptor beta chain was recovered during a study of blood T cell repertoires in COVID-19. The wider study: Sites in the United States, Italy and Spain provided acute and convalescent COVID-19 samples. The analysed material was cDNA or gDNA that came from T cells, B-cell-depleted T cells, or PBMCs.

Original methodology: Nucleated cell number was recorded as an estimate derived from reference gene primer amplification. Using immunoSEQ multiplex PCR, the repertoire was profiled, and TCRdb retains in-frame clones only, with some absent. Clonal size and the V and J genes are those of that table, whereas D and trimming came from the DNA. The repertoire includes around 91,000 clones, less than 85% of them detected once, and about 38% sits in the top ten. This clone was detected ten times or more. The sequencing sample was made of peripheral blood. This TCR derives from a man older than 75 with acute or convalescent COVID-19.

The DNA of the CDR3 is TGTGCCAGCAGCTTAAATCGGGATAGGGAGACCCAGTACTTC. It yields the protein CASSLNRDRETQYF. The V call is TRBV7-3, the J call TRBJ2-5, with D perhaps matching TRBD2 (5 bases). This CDR3 has 14 amino acids. V lost 1 base to trimming and J lost 5 bases, with 11 bases between them. Germline CDR1 reads SGHTA; CDR2 reads FQGTGA.